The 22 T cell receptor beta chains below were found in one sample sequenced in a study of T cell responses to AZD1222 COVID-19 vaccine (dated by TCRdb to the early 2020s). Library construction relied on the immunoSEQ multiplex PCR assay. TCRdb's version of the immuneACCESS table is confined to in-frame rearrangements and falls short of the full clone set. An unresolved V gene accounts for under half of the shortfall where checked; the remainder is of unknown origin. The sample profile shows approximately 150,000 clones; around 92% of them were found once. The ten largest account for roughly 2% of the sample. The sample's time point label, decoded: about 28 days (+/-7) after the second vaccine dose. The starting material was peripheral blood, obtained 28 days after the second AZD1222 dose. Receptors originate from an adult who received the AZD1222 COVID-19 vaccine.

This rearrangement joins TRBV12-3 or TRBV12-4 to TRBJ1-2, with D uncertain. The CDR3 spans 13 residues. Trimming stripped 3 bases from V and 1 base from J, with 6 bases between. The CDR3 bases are TGTGCCAGCAGTTTGGGCTTTAACTATGGCTACACCTTC. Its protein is CASSLGFNYGYTF.

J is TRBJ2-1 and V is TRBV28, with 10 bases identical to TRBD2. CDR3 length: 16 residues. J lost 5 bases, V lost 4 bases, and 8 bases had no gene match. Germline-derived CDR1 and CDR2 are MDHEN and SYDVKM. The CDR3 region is CASSSPGLAEHNEQFF. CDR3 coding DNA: TGTGCCAGCAGTTCCCCCGGACTAGCGGAGCACAATGAGCAGTTCTTC. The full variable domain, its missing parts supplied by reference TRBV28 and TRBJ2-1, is DVKVTQSSRYLVKRTGEKVFLECVQDMDHENMFWYRQDPGLGLRLIYFSYDVKMKEKGDIPEGYSVSREKKERFSLILESASTNQTSMYLCASSSPGLAEHNEQFFGPGTRLTVL.

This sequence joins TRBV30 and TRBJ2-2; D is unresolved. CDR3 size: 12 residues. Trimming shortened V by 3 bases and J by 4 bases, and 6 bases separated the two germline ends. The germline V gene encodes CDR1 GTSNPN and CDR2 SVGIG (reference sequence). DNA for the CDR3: TGTGCCTGGAGGGCGGTCACCGGGGAGCTGTTTTTT. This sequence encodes CAWRAVTGELFF.

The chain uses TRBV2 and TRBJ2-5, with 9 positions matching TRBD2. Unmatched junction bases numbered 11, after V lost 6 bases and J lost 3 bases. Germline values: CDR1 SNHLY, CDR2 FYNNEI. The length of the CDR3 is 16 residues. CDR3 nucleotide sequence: TGTGCCAGCAGGGAAATGAGCGGGGGGATTAAAGAGACCCAGTACTTC. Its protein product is CASREMSGGIKETQYF.

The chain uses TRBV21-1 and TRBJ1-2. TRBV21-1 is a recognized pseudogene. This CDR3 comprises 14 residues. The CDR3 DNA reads TGTGCCAGCAGCAGCCTGGGGGGGCACTATGGCTACACCTTC. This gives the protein CASSSLGGHYGYTF.

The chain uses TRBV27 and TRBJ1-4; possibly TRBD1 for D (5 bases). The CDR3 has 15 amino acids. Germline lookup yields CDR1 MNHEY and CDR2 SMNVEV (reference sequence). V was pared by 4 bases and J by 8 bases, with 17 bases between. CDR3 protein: CASSSFGAGEEKLFF. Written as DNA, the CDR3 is TGTGCCAGCAGTTCCTTTGGGGCCGGGGAGGAAAAACTGTTTTTT.

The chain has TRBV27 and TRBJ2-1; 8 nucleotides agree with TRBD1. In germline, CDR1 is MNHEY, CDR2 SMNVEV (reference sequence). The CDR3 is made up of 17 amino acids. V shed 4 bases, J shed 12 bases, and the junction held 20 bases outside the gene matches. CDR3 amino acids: CASSSDGQGKSKGGQFF. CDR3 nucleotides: TGTGCCAGCAGTTCCGACGGACAGGGAAAAAGTAAGGGAGGGCAGTTCTTC.

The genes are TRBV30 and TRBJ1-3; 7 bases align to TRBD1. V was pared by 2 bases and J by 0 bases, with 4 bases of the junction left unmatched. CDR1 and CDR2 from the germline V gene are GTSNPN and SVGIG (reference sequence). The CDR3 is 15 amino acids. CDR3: CAWSLRGFSGNTIYF. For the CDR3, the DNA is TGTGCCTGGAGTCTCAGGGGGTTCTCTGGAAACACCATATATTTT.

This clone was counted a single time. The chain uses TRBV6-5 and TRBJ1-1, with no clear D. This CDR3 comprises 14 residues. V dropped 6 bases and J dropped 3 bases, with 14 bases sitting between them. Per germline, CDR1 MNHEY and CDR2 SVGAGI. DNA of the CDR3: TGTGCCAGCAGGTCGGACCCGGAGGACACTGAAGCTTTCTTT. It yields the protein CASRSDPEDTEAFF.

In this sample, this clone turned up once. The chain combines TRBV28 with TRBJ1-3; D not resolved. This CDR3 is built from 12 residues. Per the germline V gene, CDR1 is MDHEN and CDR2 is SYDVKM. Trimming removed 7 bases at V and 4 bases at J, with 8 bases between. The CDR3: CASTVNGNTIYF. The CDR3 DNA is TGTGCCAGCACCGTTAACGGAAACACCATATATTTT.

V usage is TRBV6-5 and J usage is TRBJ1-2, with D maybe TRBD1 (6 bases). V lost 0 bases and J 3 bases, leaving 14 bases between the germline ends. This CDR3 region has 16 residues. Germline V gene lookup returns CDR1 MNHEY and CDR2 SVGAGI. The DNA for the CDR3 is TGTGCCAGCAGTTACTCGGGACCAGGGGTTTACTATGGCTACACCTTC. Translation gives CASSYSGPGVYYGYTF.

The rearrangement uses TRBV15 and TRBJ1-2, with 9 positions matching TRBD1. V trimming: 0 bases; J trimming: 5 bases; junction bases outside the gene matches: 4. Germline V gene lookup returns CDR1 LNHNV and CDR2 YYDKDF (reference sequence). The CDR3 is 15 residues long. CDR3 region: CATSREQGARYGYTF. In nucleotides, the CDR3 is TGTGCCACCAGCAGAGAACAGGGGGCCAGGTATGGCTACACCTTC.

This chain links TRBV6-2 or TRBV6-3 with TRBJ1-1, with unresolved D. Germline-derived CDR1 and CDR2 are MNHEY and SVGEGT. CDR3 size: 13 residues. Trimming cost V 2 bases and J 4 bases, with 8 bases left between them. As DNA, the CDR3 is TGTGCCAGCAGTTACCAGACACTCACTGAAGCTTTCTTT. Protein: CASSYQTLTEAFF.

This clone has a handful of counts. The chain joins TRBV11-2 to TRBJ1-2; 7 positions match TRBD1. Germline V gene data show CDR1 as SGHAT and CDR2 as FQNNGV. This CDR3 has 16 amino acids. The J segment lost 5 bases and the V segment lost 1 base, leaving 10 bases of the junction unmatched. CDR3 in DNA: TGTGCCAGCAGCTTAGGGACAGGCTTATCCTCATATGGCTACACCTTC. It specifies CASSLGTGLSSYGYTF.

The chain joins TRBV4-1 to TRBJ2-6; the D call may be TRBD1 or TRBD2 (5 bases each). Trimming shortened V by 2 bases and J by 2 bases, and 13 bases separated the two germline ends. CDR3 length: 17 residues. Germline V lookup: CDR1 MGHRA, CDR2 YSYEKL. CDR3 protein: CASSQPAQGAGANVLTF. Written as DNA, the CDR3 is TGCGCCAGCAGCCAACCCGCCCAGGGAGCTGGGGCCAACGTCCTGACTTTC.

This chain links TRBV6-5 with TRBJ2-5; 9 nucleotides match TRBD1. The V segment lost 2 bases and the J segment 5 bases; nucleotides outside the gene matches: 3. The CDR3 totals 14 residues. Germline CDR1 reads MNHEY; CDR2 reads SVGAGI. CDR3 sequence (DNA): TGTGCCAGCAGTTACGGGACAGGGTGGGAGACCCAGTACTTC. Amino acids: CASSYGTGWETQYF.

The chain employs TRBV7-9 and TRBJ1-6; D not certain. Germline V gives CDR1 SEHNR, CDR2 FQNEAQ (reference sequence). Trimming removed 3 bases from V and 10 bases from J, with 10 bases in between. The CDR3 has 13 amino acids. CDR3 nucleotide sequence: TGTGCCAGCAGCTTCGCCGGTTGGTCACCCCTCCACTTT. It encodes CASSFAGWSPLHF.

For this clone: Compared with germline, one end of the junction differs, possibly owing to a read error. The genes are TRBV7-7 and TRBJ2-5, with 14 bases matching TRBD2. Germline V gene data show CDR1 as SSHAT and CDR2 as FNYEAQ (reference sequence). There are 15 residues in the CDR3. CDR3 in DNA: TGTGCTAGCAGCCCGGGACTAGCGGGAGTGGAGACCCAGTACTTC. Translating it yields CASSPGLAGVETQYF.

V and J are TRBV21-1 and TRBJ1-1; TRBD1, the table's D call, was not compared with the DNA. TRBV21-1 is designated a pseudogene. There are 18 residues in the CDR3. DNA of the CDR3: TGTGCCAGCAGCAAGGGACGGCAGGGGGCGATTCGTAACACTGAAGCTTTCTTT. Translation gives CASSKGRQGAIRNTEAFF.

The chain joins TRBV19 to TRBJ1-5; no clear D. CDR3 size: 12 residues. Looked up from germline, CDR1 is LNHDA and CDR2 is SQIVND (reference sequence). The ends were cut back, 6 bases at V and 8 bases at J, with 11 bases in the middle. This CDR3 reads CASSPPLEPQHF. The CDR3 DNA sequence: TGTGCCAGTAGCCCACCTTTGGAGCCCCAGCATTTT. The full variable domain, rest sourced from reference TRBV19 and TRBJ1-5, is DGGITQSPKYLFRKEGQNVTLSCEQNLNHDAMYWYRQDPGQGLRLIYYSQIVNDFQKGDIAEGYSVSREKKESFPLTVTSAQKNPTAFYLCASSPPLEPQHFGDGTRLSIL.

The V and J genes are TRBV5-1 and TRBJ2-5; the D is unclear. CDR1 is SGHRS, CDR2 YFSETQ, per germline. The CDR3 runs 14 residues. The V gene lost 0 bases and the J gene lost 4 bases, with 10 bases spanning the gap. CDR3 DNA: TGCGCCAGCAGCTTGGAGGAGAGTGGAGAGACCCAGTACTTC. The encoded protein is CASSLEESGETQYF. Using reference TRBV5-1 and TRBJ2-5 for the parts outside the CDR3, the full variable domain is KAGVTQTPRYLIKTRGQQVTLSCSPISGHRSVSWYQQTPGQGLQFLFEYFSETQRNKGNFPGRFSGRQFSNSRSEMNVSTLELGDSALYLCASSLEESGETQYFGPGTRLLVL.

The CDR3 protein is CASSLMPDTEAFF. The CDR3 DNA sequence: TGCGCCAGCAGCTTGATGCCAGACACTGAAGCTTTCTTT. The chain employs TRBV5-1 and TRBJ1-1; D ambiguous. Trimming took 1 base from V and 3 from J, leaving 7 bases between them. Germline CDR1 is SGHRS and CDR2 is YFSETQ. CDR3 length equals 13 residues.